Following are 2 T cell receptor beta chains from one sample sequenced in a study of beta chain features in type 1 diabetes. Since all of the isolated RNA was reverse transcribed, expressed TCRB transcripts were what got sequenced. The method was immunoSEQ multiplex PCR; TCRdb's version includes in-frame clones alone and lacks a portion of them. This sample has 250,000 or so clones, with 25% to 35% found just once. Input material: central memory CD4+ T cells from blood. The receptors come from a man in his thirties or forties in good health.

V gene TRBV7-2 combines with J gene TRBJ2-1; 9 bases fit TRBD2. The CDR3 length is 16 residues. CDR1 and CDR2 from the germline V gene are SGHTA and FQGNSA. V lost 1 base and J lost 8; bases outside the gene matches: 9. CDR3 protein: CASSLVGSGRRHEQFF. CDR3 nucleotide sequence: TGTGCCAGCAGCTTAGTAGGTAGCGGGAGAAGGCATGAGCAGTTCTTC.

There are a few counts of this clone. The chain joins TRBV29-1 to TRBJ2-1, with TRBD2 matching 9 bases. CDR3 length equals 14 residues. CDR1 is SQVTM, CDR2 ANQGSEA, per germline. Trimming removed 6 bases from V and 9 bases from J; junction bases left unmatched: 12. In DNA form, the CDR3 reads TGCAGCGTCACCTTTAGCGGGAGATCGGGTGAGCAGTTCTTC. This sequence encodes CSVTFSGRSGEQFF.